These 25 T cell receptor beta chains share one sample of origin, sequenced in a study of control samples from healthy donors and cancer patients. Using immunoSEQ multiplex PCR, the repertoire was profiled, and TCRdb retains in-frame clones only, with some absent. Of around 90,000 clones listed, roughly 80% are singletons. The sequenced material came from blood. Every receptor here comes from a young man in good health.

V usage is TRBV6-4 and J usage is TRBJ2-3, with D possibly TRBD1 on 6 matching bases. Trimming pared 3 bases from V and 1 base from J, leaving 14 bases between. CDR3 length: 16 residues. CDR1 and CDR2 (germline): MRHNA, SNTAGT. CDR3 sequence: CASSEGQHVGTDTQYF. The CDR3, as DNA: TGTGCCAGCAGTGAGGGACAACACGTAGGCACAGATACGCAGTATTTT.

The chain has TRBV12-3 or TRBV12-4 and TRBJ1-5, with no clear D. The V and J ends lost 6 bases and 3 bases respectively, with 6 bases between them. The CDR3 is 12 residues long. As DNA, the CDR3 is TGTGCCAGCAGAGACATCAATCAGCCCCAGCATTTT. This encodes CASRDINQPQHF.

This clone was found a few times. The chain employs TRBV7-3 and TRBJ2-2; the D is unclear. The CDR3 is made up of 12 amino acids. V lost 3 bases, J lost 7 bases, and 6 bases lay in between. Germline V gives CDR1 SGHTA, CDR2 FQGTGA. This CDR3 is CASSFRLGELFF. CDR3 nucleotides: TGTGCCAGCAGCTTTAGGCTCGGGGAGCTGTTTTTT.

The chain recombines TRBV11-3 with TRBJ2-5; TRBD1 matches 9 bases. Trimming took 2 bases from V and 5 from J; bases not matched to a gene: 6. The CDR3 is 15 amino acids. The germline V gene has CDR1 SGHNT and CDR2 YENEEA. The CDR3 region is CASSLPGQGSETQYF. As DNA, the CDR3 is TGTGCCAGCAGCTTACCGGGACAGGGTAGCGAGACCCAGTACTTC. The complete variable domain, with remaining parts taken from reference TRBV11-3 and TRBJ2-5, reads EAGVVQSPRYKIIEKKQPVAFWCNPISGHNTLYWYLQNLGQGPELLIRYENEEAVDDSQLPKDRFSAERLKGVDSTLKIQPAELGDSAVYLCASSLPGQGSETQYFGPGTRLLVL.

This chain connects TRBV9 to TRBJ2-7; 8 nucleotides agree with TRBD2. Per germline, CDR1 SGDLS and CDR2 YYNGEE. J gave up 5 bases and V 3 bases, and 7 bases lay outside the gene matches. The CDR3 extends over 14 amino acids. Here the CDR3 DNA reads TGTGCCAGCAGCGCGGGGGGGCGACGGGACGAGCAGTACTTC. Translating it yields CASSAGGRRDEQYF.

The rearrangement joins TRBV5-1 to TRBJ1-2, with D perhaps TRBD1 (5 bases). The CDR3 has 14 residues. With 0 bases removed from V and 7 bases from J, the gap between germline ends came to 13 bases. Germline lookup yields CDR1 SGHRS and CDR2 YFSETQ. DNA for the CDR3: TGCGCCAGCAGCTTGGACGGGCAGGGCCGTGGCTACACCTTC. This translates into CASSLDGQGRGYTF.

The CDR3, as DNA: TGTGCTAGTGGTTTGGAGGGAGACTATGGCTACACCTTC. This translates into CASGLEGDYGYTF. The chain combines TRBV12-5 with TRBJ1-2; D is unclear. From germline, CDR1 is LGHNT and CDR2 FRNRAP. V was pared by 1 base and J by 3 bases, with 6 bases between. The CDR3 totals 13 residues.

The rearrangement links TRBV5-1 to TRBJ2-1; D gene unclear. Between the trimmed V and J ends, which lost 1 base and 0 bases, there was a span of 8 bases. Per germline, CDR1 SGHRS and CDR2 YFSETQ. The CDR3 length is 15 residues. The CDR3 DNA sequence: TGCGCCAGCAGCTTGACCATAAGCTCCTACAATGAGCAGTTCTTC. Its translation is CASSLTISSYNEQFF.

J is TRBJ1-1 and V is TRBV6-5; D gene unclear. The germline V gene has CDR1 MNHEY and CDR2 SVGAGI. The germline V and J ends were trimmed by 6 bases and 6 bases, with 11 bases remaining between them. The CDR3 runs to 12 residues. DNA for the CDR3: TGTGCCAGCAGCTGGATACGTGCTGAAGCTTTCTTT. Amino acids: CASSWIRAEAFF.

This sequence joins TRBV9 and TRBJ1-6; D is unresolved. The germline V gene has CDR1 SGDLS and CDR2 YYNGEE. The CDR3 totals 15 residues. V shed 5 bases and J shed 5 bases, with 14 bases lying between them. The CDR3 DNA follows: TGTGCCAGCAGGCCTCAGGCCGGGGATAATTCACCCCTCCACTTT. The encoded protein is CASRPQAGDNSPLHF.

V and J are TRBV3-1 (or the pseudogene TRBV3-2) and TRBJ2-7; a weak D match, TRBD2 (6 bases). The CDR3 loop spans 14 amino acids. The V gene's germline CDR1 is LGHDT and CDR2 YNNKEL (reference sequence). The V gene lost 4 bases and the J gene lost 0 bases, with 10 bases spanning the gap. The CDR3 spells CASSLSGASYEQYF. The CDR3 coding sequence is TGTGCCAGCAGCCTTAGCGGAGCCTCCTACGAGCAGTACTTC.

This chain uses TRBV10-1 with TRBJ2-1, with 11 nucleotides matching TRBD2. The V gene end was trimmed by 5 bases and the J gene end by 2 bases; junction bases not matched to a gene: 2. The CDR3 sequence is 15 residues long. Per the germline V gene, CDR1 is WNHNN and CDR2 is SYGVQD (reference sequence). The CDR3 is CASSIAGGPYNEQFF. Written as DNA, the CDR3 is TGCGCCAGCAGTATAGCGGGGGGGCCCTACAATGAGCAGTTCTTC.

The chain carries TRBV30 and TRBJ1-1; D ambiguous. CDR3 length: 13 residues. The ends were cut back, 0 bases at V and 4 bases at J, with 9 bases in the middle. Per germline, CDR1 GTSNPN and CDR2 SVGIG (reference sequence). CDR3 DNA sequence: TGTGCCTGGAGTGTTCGATTGGGCACTGAAGCTTTCTTT. This sequence encodes CAWSVRLGTEAFF.

The DNA for the CDR3 is TGCAGTGCTCCGGTGGACTATGGCTACACCTTC. Amino acid sequence: CSAPVDYGYTF. The chain carries TRBV20-1 and TRBJ1-2, with D unclear. The CDR3 extends over 11 amino acids. The germline V gene has CDR1 DFQATT and CDR2 SNEGSKA (reference sequence). Trimming shortened V by 5 bases and J by 3 bases, and 7 bases separated the two germline ends.

The rearrangement uses TRBV19 and TRBJ1-5, with D hard to call. Trimming took off 5 bases at V and 7 bases at J, with 9 bases between the two ends. CDR1 and CDR2 from the germline V gene are LNHDA and SQIVND (reference sequence). CDR3 length: 12 residues. The CDR3 is CASSYGFQPQHF. CDR3 DNA sequence: TGTGCCAGTAGTTACGGGTTCCAGCCCCAGCATTTT.

The chain joins TRBV6-1 to TRBJ2-3, with 10 positions matching TRBD1. The germline CDR1 and CDR2 sequences are MNHNS and SASEGT. V shed 4 bases and J 3 bases; nucleotides not matched to a gene: 4. The CDR3 is 15 residues long. This CDR3 is CASSAADRGTDTQYF. CDR3 DNA sequence: TGTGCCAGCAGTGCAGCGGACAGGGGGACAGATACGCAGTATTTT.

J is TRBJ2-4 and V is TRBV3-1 (or the pseudogene TRBV3-2); 8 nucleotides agree with TRBD2. CDR3 length equals 17 residues. V dropped 1 base and J dropped 5; count of bases not matched to a gene: 10. Germline CDR1 is LGHDT and CDR2 is YNNKEL (reference sequence). CDR3: CASSQAPRGGLENIQYF. For the CDR3, the DNA is TGTGCCAGCAGCCAAGCCCCCCGGGGGGGCCTAGAAAACATTCAGTACTTC.

The V gene is TRBV19, the J gene TRBJ2-5, with a tentative D call TRBD2 (6 bases). The CDR3 covers 13 residues. The germline V gene encodes CDR1 LNHDA and CDR2 SQIVND (reference sequence). The germline V and J ends were trimmed by 1 base and 3 bases, with 6 bases remaining between them. CDR3 protein: CASSIGGEETQYF. CDR3 DNA: TGTGCCAGTAGTATAGGCGGGGAAGAGACCCAGTACTTC.

The chain recombines TRBV2 with TRBJ1-1; D call uncertain. This CDR3 is built from 12 residues. CDR1 is SNHLY and CDR2 is FYNNEI in the germline V gene. The V end was cut by 6 bases, the J end by 6 bases, with 11 bases between. CDR3 nucleotide sequence: TGTGCCAGCAGCCCACGGGAGTCTGAAGCTTTCTTT. Translated: CASSPRESEAFF.

V gene TRBV19 combines with J gene TRBJ1-1; D is uncertain. Trimming cost V 3 bases and J 6 bases, with 8 bases left between them. CDR3 length: 12 amino acids. From germline, CDR1 is LNHDA and CDR2 SQIVND (reference sequence). CDR3 in amino acids: CASSIDRAEAFF. CDR3 coding DNA: TGTGCCAGTAGTATCGACCGGGCTGAAGCTTTCTTT. The full variable domain, with the rest looked up from reference TRBV19 and TRBJ1-1, is DGGITQSPKYLFRKEGQNVTLSCEQNLNHDAMYWYRQDPGQGLRLIYYSQIVNDFQKGDIAEGYSVSREKKESFPLTVTSAQKNPTAFYLCASSIDRAEAFFGQGTRLTVV.

V is TRBV19 and J is TRBJ1-5; D is uncertain. CDR3 size: 13 residues. CDR1 is LNHDA and CDR2 is SQIVND in the germline V gene (reference sequence). The V end lost 5 bases, the J end lost 10 bases, and 15 bases lay between the germline ends. The chain's CDR3 is CASSEAVLGPQHF. The CDR3 coding sequence is TGTGCCAGTAGTGAGGCGGTTTTAGGCCCCCAGCATTTT.

This sequence joins TRBV3-1 (or the pseudogene TRBV3-2) and TRBJ2-1; 7 nucleotides line up with TRBD2. Germline trimming cut 4 bases from V and 0 bases from J; bases unmatched to any gene: 9. Germline V gives CDR1 LGHDT, CDR2 YNNKEL (reference sequence). The length of the CDR3 is 17 residues. The chain's CDR3 is CASSPSRAGISYNEQFF. The CDR3 region has the DNA TGTGCCAGCAGCCCCTCTCGAGCGGGGATCTCCTACAATGAGCAGTTCTTC.

This clone came up once. The chain employs TRBV28 and TRBJ1-4; D is unclear. Germline V gene lookup returns CDR1 MDHEN and CDR2 SYDVKM. The CDR3 sequence is 19 residues long. The V end was cut by 5 bases, the J end by 8 bases, with 30 bases between. The CDR3 loop is CASSRRPVYAAIDVEKLFF. DNA of the CDR3: TGTGCCAGCAGTCGGCGGCCCGTTTATGCCGCTATTGACGTGGAAAAACTGTTTTTT.

The genes are TRBV12-5 and TRBJ1-1, with D possibly being TRBD1 (5 bases). Germline CDR1 reads LGHNT; CDR2 reads FRNRAP. The length of the CDR3 is 15 residues. V lost 1 base and J lost 2, with 11 bases in between. CDR3 loop: CASGLARDGNTEAFF. In nucleotides, the CDR3 is TGTGCTAGTGGTTTGGCAAGGGACGGCAACACTGAAGCTTTCTTT.

In this sample, this clone turned up once. V gene TRBV10-3 combines with J gene TRBJ1-1, with 8 bases fitting TRBD1. Germline V CDR1 and CDR2: ENHRY, SYGVKD. V was clipped by 7 bases and J by 3 bases; unmatched bases: 13. The CDR3 is 16 amino acids. CDR3 residues: CAINAGQGIPYTEAFF. CDR3 DNA: TGTGCCATCAACGCAGGACAGGGTATACCGTACACTGAAGCTTTCTTT.